One sample yielded the 14 T cell receptor beta chains listed below, sequenced in a study of OX40 agonist ivuxolimab in advanced cancers. The table came from immunoSEQ multiplex PCR; TCRdb's copy has only in-frame clones and leaves some out. The sample shows approximately 65,000 clones, around 85% of them seen only once. Sequencing was performed on CD4+ or CD8+ T cells sorted from blood, taken in a trial of the OX40 agonist ivuxolimab. These TCRs come from an adult with an advanced solid tumor such as melanoma, head and neck, liver or kidney cancer.

This chain uses TRBV6-1 with TRBJ2-7, with TRBD2 matching over 14 bases. CDR3 length equals 15 residues. Germline CDR1 reads MNHNS; CDR2 reads SASEGT. Unmatched junction bases numbered 4, after V lost 6 bases and J lost 3 bases. The CDR3: CASRPGTSGSYEQYF. The DNA of the CDR3 is TGTGCCAGCAGGCCCGGGACTAGCGGGAGCTACGAGCAGTACTTC.

V is TRBV27 and J is TRBJ1-5; no reliable D call. Germline V CDR1 and CDR2: MNHEY, SMNVEV (reference sequence). Trimming took off 1 base at V and 2 bases at J, with 6 bases between the two ends. This CDR3 comprises 14 residues. CDR3 residues: CASSLLVGNQPQHF. CDR3 DNA: TGTGCCAGCAGTTTATTAGTAGGCAATCAGCCCCAGCATTTT.

The chain combines TRBV29-1 with TRBJ1-2; the match to TRBD1 covers 9 bases. Unmatched junction bases numbered 9, after V lost 8 bases and J lost 5 bases. CDR1 and CDR2 (germline): SQVTM, ANQGSEA. The CDR3 extends over 13 amino acids. CDR3 sequence: CSTDADRGYGYTF. The DNA for the CDR3 is TGCAGCACCGACGCCGACAGGGGGTATGGCTACACCTTC.

The chain links TRBV2 to TRBJ2-2; no clear D. V was shortened by 4 bases and J by 6 bases, with 6 bases between the two germline ends. The germline gives CDR1 SNHLY, CDR2 FYNNEI. CDR3 length: 12 amino acids. The CDR3 coding sequence is TGTGCCAGCAGTGCCTCCGCCGGGGAGCTGTTTTTT. Its translation is CASSASAGELFF.

J is TRBJ2-1 and V is TRBV28; tentatively, D is TRBD2 (7 bases). This CDR3 spans 15 amino acids. Germline loops: CDR1 MDHEN, CDR2 SYDVKM. V gave up 3 bases and J gave up 4 bases, with 13 bases separating them. The CDR3 reads CASSLGGPVYNEQFF. The DNA for the CDR3 is TGTGCCAGCAGTTTGGGGGGGCCCGTATACAATGAGCAGTTCTTC.

The rearrangement joins TRBV21-1 to TRBJ2-5; no DNA check was done on the table's D call, TRBD2. TRBV21-1 has pseudogene status. The CDR3 has 14 residues. The chain's CDR3 is CASSSGDFQETQYF. For the CDR3, the DNA is TGTGCCAGCAGCAGCGGGGACTTCCAAGAGACCCAGTACTTC.

The J gene is TRBJ2-1, the V gene TRBV14, with 7 bases lining up with TRBD1. Unmatched junction bases numbered 1, after V lost 2 bases and J lost 9 bases. This CDR3 has 12 amino acids. The germline V gene has CDR1 SGHDN and CDR2 FVKESK. Here the CDR3 reads CASSQQGVEQFF. CDR3 bases: TGTGCCAGCAGCCAACAGGGGGTTGAGCAGTTCTTC.

The V gene is TRBV7-2, the J gene TRBJ2-2; 13 bases are shared with TRBD2. The CDR3 sequence is 16 residues long. V lost 5 bases to trimming and J lost 7 bases; unmatched junction nucleotides: 7. Germline V CDR1 and CDR2: SGHTA, FQGNSA. The CDR3 here is CASSLETSGRSGELFF. CDR3 coding DNA: TGTGCCAGCAGCCTTGAGACTAGCGGGAGGAGCGGGGAGCTGTTTTTT.

The chain recombines TRBV25-1 with TRBJ2-3, with 7 bases matching TRBD2. V lost 5 bases and J lost 0; bases outside the gene matches: 5. Per the germline V gene, CDR1 is MGHDK and CDR2 is SYGVNS. The CDR3 sequence is 15 residues long. The CDR3: CASSKAGDSTDTQYF. CDR3 DNA: TGTGCCAGCAGTAAGGCGGGAGATAGCACAGATACGCAGTATTTT.

The chain uses TRBV11-2 and TRBJ2-2, with D possibly being TRBD1 (6 bases). Between the trimmed V and J ends, which lost 6 bases and 7 bases, there was a span of 18 bases. Germline V gene lookup returns CDR1 SGHAT and CDR2 FQNNGV. The CDR3 loop spans 15 amino acids. CDR3 residues: CASRALWGRNGELFF. DNA of the CDR3: TGTGCCAGCAGAGCACTCTGGGGGCGAAACGGGGAGCTGTTTTTT.

The chain joins TRBV10-1 to TRBJ1-3, with a weak D call TRBD1 (6 bases). This CDR3 comprises 15 residues. The V gene lost 5 bases and the J gene lost 5 bases, with 16 bases spanning the gap. Germline V gives CDR1 WNHNN, CDR2 SYGVQD (reference sequence). The CDR3 region has the DNA TGCGCCAGCAGTCCATCGGGACAAGCAAGAAACACCATATATTTT. Translated: CASSPSGQARNTIYF.

V is TRBV7-3 and J is TRBJ1-3; D is unresolved. The CDR3 sequence is 15 residues long. From germline, CDR1 is SGHTA and CDR2 FQGTGA. V lost 2 bases to trimming and J lost 0 bases, with 8 bases between them. Written as DNA, the CDR3 is TGTGCCAGCAGCTTATCCTGGGGCTCTGGAAACACCATATATTTT. Translation: CASSLSWGSGNTIYF.

This sequence joins TRBV30 and TRBJ2-5, with 10 nucleotides matching TRBD2. CDR1 GTSNPN and CDR2 SVGIG come from the germline V gene (reference sequence). V lost 5 bases, J lost 2 bases, and 5 bases stayed unmatched. The CDR3 loop spans 14 amino acids. This CDR3 is CAWHRTSGQETQYF. The CDR3 bases are TGTGCCTGGCACCGGACTAGCGGTCAAGAGACCCAGTACTTC.

The chain recombines TRBV19 with TRBJ1-5, with TRBD1 as a possible D gene (6 bases). Germline values: CDR1 LNHDA, CDR2 SQIVND (reference sequence). V lost 5 bases, J lost 6 bases, and 14 bases lay in between. This CDR3 has 14 amino acids. The CDR3 here is CASSFQEGGQPQHF. The CDR3 region has the DNA TGTGCCAGTAGTTTCCAGGAAGGGGGTCAGCCCCAGCATTTT.